This T cell receptor (beta chain) was recorded in a study of blood T cells in healthy people across ages. Whole-study results and caveats: Per million T cells, TCR beta diversity dropped about linearly as age rose. It was found that TCR beta diversity correlated strongly with the percentage of naive T cells.

The V gene lost 0 bases and the J gene lost 3 bases, with 16 bases spanning the gap. Per the germline V gene, CDR1 is SGHRS and CDR2 is YFSETQ. CDR3 length equals 16 residues. The use of a sample-barcoded 5' primer and a J-beta primer mix characterized a second PCR of roughly 6 to 11 cycles. TCRdb recomputed calls from the 5' RACE reads with MiXCR, one row per CDR3 protein. The sample has 1.5 million to 2 million distinct CDR3 sequences, 34% seen once. The count of this clonotype is one. Its antigen is not known. The conserved phenylalanine or tryptophan is not found at the CDR3 terminus, so this likely reflects a read error.

The gene calls are TRBV5-1 and TRBJ2-7, with D perhaps given as TRBD1 or TRBD2 (5 bases each). The sequence was obtained from a woman in her thirties in good health. Sequencing input: blood. As DNA, the CDR3 is TGCGCCAGCAGCTTGGCCCCAGGATTGGGGGACTACGAGCAGTACTGC. Translating it yields CASSLAPGLGDYEQYC.